This T cell receptor beta chain appears in the sequencing data of a study of blood T cell repertoires in COVID-19. The wider study: The origin of the acute and convalescent COVID-19 samples was the United States, Italy and Spain. In each case, the material was cDNA or gDNA derived from T cells, B-cell-depleted T cells, or PBMCs.

As handled by the study authors: Amplification with reference gene primers provided the estimates of nucleated cell counts. The data were produced by immunoSEQ multiplex PCR, yet TCRdb's version contains in-frame clones alone and is incomplete. Clone size and V and J calls were adopted from that table, with D and trimming inferred from the DNA. The profile shows fewer than 85,000 clones, around 81% of them singletons. Germline V lookup: CDR1 MDHEN, CDR2 SYDVKM. This CDR3 is built from 14 residues. The V gene lost 7 bases and the J gene lost 3 bases, with 16 bases spanning the gap. This chain links TRBV28 with TRBJ2-7; D may be TRBD1 (5 bases). The clonotype originates from a human donor in a cohort sampled during active COVID-19. The specimen sequenced was peripheral blood. CDR3 in amino acids: CASNSGHKLYEQYF. CDR3 bases: TGTGCCAGCAACTCCGGACATAAACTCTACGAGCAGTACTTC.